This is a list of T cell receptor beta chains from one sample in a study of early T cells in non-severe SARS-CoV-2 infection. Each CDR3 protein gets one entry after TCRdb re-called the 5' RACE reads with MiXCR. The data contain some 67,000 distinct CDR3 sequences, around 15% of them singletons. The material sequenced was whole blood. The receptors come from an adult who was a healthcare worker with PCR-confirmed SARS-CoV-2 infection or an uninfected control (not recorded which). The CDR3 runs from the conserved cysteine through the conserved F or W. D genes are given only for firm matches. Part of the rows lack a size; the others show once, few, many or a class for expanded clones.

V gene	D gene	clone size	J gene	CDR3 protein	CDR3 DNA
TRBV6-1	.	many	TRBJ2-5	CASRGLGETQYF	TGTGCCAGCAGGGGGCTGGGGGAGACCCAGTACTTC
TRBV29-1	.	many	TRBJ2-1	CSVEGPPRNEQFF	TGCAGCGTTGAAGGTCCCCCCCGCAATGAGCAGTTCTTC
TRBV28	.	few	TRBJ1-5	CASSLGENQPQHF	TGTGCCAGCAGTTTGGGGGAGAATCAGCCCCAGCATTTT
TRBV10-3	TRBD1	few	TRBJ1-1	CAIQGDTEAFF	TGTGCCATACAGGGGGACACTGAAGCTTTCTTT
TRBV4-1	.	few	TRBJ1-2	CASSQGPSGRDGYTF	TGCGCCAGCAGCCAAGGACCATCCGGGAGGGATGGCTACACCTTC
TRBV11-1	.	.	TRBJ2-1	CASSPREGRGSYNEQFF	TGTGCCAGCAGCCCCCGGGAGGGCAGGGGGTCCTACAATGAGCAGTTCTTC
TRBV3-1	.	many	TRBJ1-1	CASSQGTRLIGENTEAFF	TGTGCCAGCAGCCAAGGTACAAGGTTAATCGGTGAAAACACTGAAGCTTTCTTT
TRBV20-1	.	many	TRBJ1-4	CSAITGLGREKLFF	TGCAGTGCTATCACAGGGCTCGGGCGCGAAAAACTGTTTTTT
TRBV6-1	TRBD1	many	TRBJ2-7	CASIKTGGIYEQYF	TGTGCCAGCATTAAAACAGGGGGCATCTACGAGCAGTACTTC
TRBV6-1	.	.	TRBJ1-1	CASSENLNTEAFF	TGTGCCAGCAGTGAAAATTTGAACACTGAAGCTTTCTTT
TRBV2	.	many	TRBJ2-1	CASKVTALYNEQFF	TGTGCCAGCAAGGTGACAGCCCTATACAATGAGCAGTTCTTC
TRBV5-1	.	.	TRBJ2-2	CASSVLVQPTGELFF	TGCGCCAGCTCTGTCCTTGTGCAGCCCACCGGGGAGCTGTTTTTT
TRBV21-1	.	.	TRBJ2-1	CALPLASGAYNEQFF	TGTGCCTTACCTCTGGCAAGCGGGGCCTACAATGAGCAGTTCTTC
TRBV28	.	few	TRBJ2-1	CASSLGSIDEQFF	TGTGCCAGCAGTTTAGGTAGCATCGATGAGCAGTTCTTC
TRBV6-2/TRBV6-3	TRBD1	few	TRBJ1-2	CASTTGTGKGYTF	TGTGCCAGCACCACCGGGACAGGGAAAGGCTACACCTTC
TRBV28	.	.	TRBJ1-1	CASSLYQVDSEAFF	TGTGCCAGCAGTTTATACCAGGTAGACTCGGAAGCTTTCTTT
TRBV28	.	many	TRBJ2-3	CASSSQSRSTDTQYF	TGTGCCAGCAGTTCCCAATCCCGGAGCACAGATACGCAGTATTTT
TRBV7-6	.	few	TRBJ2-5	CASSLATPGEETQYF	TGTGCCAGCAGCTTAGCGACCCCCGGAGAAGAGACCCAGTACTTC
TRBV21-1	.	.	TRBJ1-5	CASSKVERLGQPQHF	TGTGCCAGCAGCAAAGTGGAGCGCCTCGGACAGCCCCAGCATTTT
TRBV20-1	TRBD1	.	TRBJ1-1	CSANGQGGTEAFF	TGCAGTGCTAATGGACAGGGGGGCACTGAAGCTTTCTTT
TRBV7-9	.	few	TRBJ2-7	CASSLRSAQRTYEQYF	TGTGCCAGCAGCTTGAGGTCTGCACAGCGGACCTACGAGCAGTACTTC
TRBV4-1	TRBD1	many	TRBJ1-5	CASSQNRGGQPQHF	TGCGCCAGCAGCCAAAACAGGGGAGGTCAGCCCCAGCATTTT
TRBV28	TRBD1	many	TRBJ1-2	CATTDAGTGANYGYTF	TGTGCCACTACTGACGCCGGGACAGGGGCTAACTATGGCTACACCTTC
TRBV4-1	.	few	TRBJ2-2	CASSRYHPGGAEGGELFF	TGCGCCAGCAGCCGCTACCACCCCGGGGGAGCGGAGGGCGGGGAGCTGTTTTTT
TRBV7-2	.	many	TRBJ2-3	CASSPRPGGQGDTQYF	TGTGCCAGCAGCCCAAGGCCGGGGGGACAAGGAGATACGCAGTATTTT
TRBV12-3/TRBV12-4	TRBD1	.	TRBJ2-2	CASRLTGLELFF	TGTGCCAGCAGATTGACAGGGCTGGAGCTGTTTTTT
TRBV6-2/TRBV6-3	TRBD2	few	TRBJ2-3	CASKTGGGGTDTQYF	TGTGCCAGCAAGACCGGCGGGGGGGGCACAGATACGCAGTATTTT
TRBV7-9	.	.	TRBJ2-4	CASSFRPRGPENIQYF	TGTGCCAGCAGCTTCCGTCCGAGGGGACCAGAAAACATTCAGTACTTC
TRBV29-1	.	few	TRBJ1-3	CSATDSGNTIYF	TGCAGCGCTACAGATTCTGGAAACACCATATATTTT
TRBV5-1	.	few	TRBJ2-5	CASSLLSTQETQYF	TGCGCCAGCAGCTTGTTGTCAACTCAAGAGACCCAGTACTTC